These 30 T cell receptor beta chains were sequenced from one sample in a study of blood T cells in healthy people across ages. For the second PCR, which ran for 7 to 11 cycles, a sample-barcoded 5' primer and a J-beta primer mix were used. TCRdb reanalysed the 5' RACE reads using MiXCR and keeps one entry per CDR3 protein. The sample has about 720,000 distinct CDR3 sequences; approximately 25% are singletons. This sample also belongs to another study, concerning T cells of mothers and their children.

Sequenced sample: blood. These receptors all come from a boy younger than 18 in good health.

The chain recombines TRBV25-1 with TRBJ2-5, with D hard to call. Trimming shortened V by 4 bases and J by 0 bases, and 9 bases separated the two germline ends. The length of the CDR3 is 14 residues. Germline loops: CDR1 MGHDK, CDR2 SYGVNS. CDR3 nucleotide sequence: TGTGCCAGCAGTGCACCCCTGTACCAAGAGACCCAGTACTTC. Translated: CASSAPLYQETQYF.

This clonotype has just a few counts. The chain is built from TRBV6-2 or TRBV6-3 and TRBJ1-5, with no clear D. The CDR3 extends over 14 amino acids. The germline CDR1 and CDR2 sequences are MNHEY and SVGEGT. Trimming took off 0 bases at V and 7 bases at J, with 10 bases between the two ends. The chain's CDR3 is CASSYSGLWQPQHF. The CDR3, as DNA: TGTGCCAGCAGTTACTCCGGGCTGTGGCAGCCCCAGCATTTT.

This clonotype was picked up a small number of times. The rearrangement joins TRBV30 to TRBJ1-6; 7 nucleotides line up with TRBD1. Germline V gene sequence: CDR1 GTSNPN, CDR2 SVGIG (reference sequence). With 5 bases clipped from V and 6 bases from J, the junction kept 7 bases outside the gene matches. The CDR3 has 14 residues. CDR3 in amino acids: CAWRTGVSNSPLHF. The CDR3, as DNA: TGTGCCTGGCGTACAGGGGTTTCTAATTCACCCCTCCACTTT.

The rearrangement uses TRBV3-1 and TRBJ1-1; 9 bases agree with TRBD1. The CDR3 totals 15 residues. V trimming: 4 bases; J trimming: 5 bases; junction bases outside the gene matches: 8. Germline assignment: CDR1 LGHDT and CDR2 YNNKEL (reference sequence). CDR3 protein: CASSRTTGGGTEAFF. The DNA of the CDR3 is TGTGCCAGCAGCCGGACGACAGGGGGAGGAACTGAAGCTTTCTTT.

The V and J genes are TRBV30 and TRBJ1-3; 7 bases are shared with TRBD1. The germline V gene has CDR1 GTSNPN and CDR2 SVGIG (reference sequence). The length of the CDR3 is 15 residues. The junction had 8 bases not matched to a gene; V was cut back by 6 bases and J by 0 bases. The DNA for the CDR3 is TGTGCCTGCCAGACAGGGCGACCCTCTGGAAACACCATATATTTT. Amino acid sequence: CACQTGRPSGNTIYF.

The genes are TRBV6-6 and TRBJ2-5; the D gene is possibly TRBD2 (5 bases). This CDR3 has 15 residues. The germline V gene encodes CDR1 MNHNY and CDR2 SVGAGI (reference sequence). V gave up 0 bases and J gave up 2 bases, with 10 bases separating them. DNA of the CDR3: TGTGCCAGCAGTTACTCGAACGGGGATCAAGAGACCCAGTACTTC. It is translated as CASSYSNGDQETQYF.

The genes are TRBV3-1 and TRBJ2-1; TRBD2 aligns across 12 bases. Trimming took 0 bases from V and 2 from J; bases not matched to a gene: 5. The CDR3 has 18 residues. From germline, CDR1 is LGHDT and CDR2 YNNKEL (reference sequence). This CDR3 reads CASSQDCRLAGAYNEQFF. The CDR3 nucleotides read TGTGCCAGCAGCCAAGATTGTCGACTAGCGGGAGCCTACAATGAGCAGTTCTTC.

This clonotype appeared a single time. Mismatch with germline at one junction end may stem from a read error. CDR3 sequence reads: CASSLDADTEYF. CDR3 nucleotides: TGTGCCAGCAGTTTAGACGCAGATACGGAGTATTTT. This chain connects TRBV12-3 or TRBV12-4 to TRBJ2-3; no reliable D call. This CDR3 contains 12 residues.

This clonotype was seen a few times. The CDR3 bases are TGTGCCAGCAGTCCATCTACACGTCCTAGCACAGATACGCAGTATTTT. Amino acid sequence: CASSPSTRPSTDTQYF. The chain uses TRBV2 and TRBJ2-3; no definite D call. CDR1 is SNHLY and CDR2 is FYNNEI in the germline V gene. The CDR3 runs to 16 residues. The V end lost 5 bases, the J end lost 0 bases, and 15 bases lay between the germline ends.

This rearrangement joins TRBV28 to TRBJ1-1; TRBD1 might be the D (5 bases). V lost 4 bases and J lost 6, with 15 bases in between. The CDR3 length is 14 residues. From germline, CDR1 is MDHEN and CDR2 SYDVKM. This chain's CDR3 is CASSWGNKGSEAFF. The CDR3 coding sequence is TGTGCCAGCAGTTGGGGGAACAAAGGATCTGAAGCTTTCTTT.

CDR3 nucleotide sequence: TGTGCCAGCGGGGGCGGGCCTAGCGAGCAGTACTTC. Translating gives CASGGGPSEQYF. The J gene is TRBJ2-5, the V gene TRBV3-1; D is possibly TRBD1 (6 bases). The assigned J gene may be wrong: the sequence end matches TRBJ2-7 better. CDR3 length equals 12 residues. Germline V gene lookup returns CDR1 LGHDT and CDR2 YNNKEL (reference sequence).

This clonotype was seen a handful of times. This chain uses TRBV6-2 or TRBV6-3 with TRBJ1-6; perhaps TRBD1 as D (6 bases). The CDR3 is 18 residues long. V was cut by 6 bases and J by 4 bases, with 22 bases left in between. Germline CDR1 is MNHEY and CDR2 is SVGEGT. CDR3 region: CASRQSPNRQGYNSPLHF. The CDR3 coding sequence is TGTGCCAGCAGGCAATCGCCGAACCGTCAGGGGTATAATTCACCCCTCCACTTT.

J is TRBJ1-1 and V is TRBV7-9, with D unclear. Germline V gene lookup returns CDR1 SEHNR and CDR2 FQNEAQ (reference sequence). Trimming shortened V by 5 bases and J by 8 bases, and 15 bases separated the two germline ends. The length of the CDR3 is 13 residues. CDR3 sequence (DNA): TGTGCCAGCAGCCTACCGCCACAGCGCGAAGCTTTCTTT. Translation gives CASSLPPQREAFF. Complete variable domain (other parts from reference TRBV7-9 and TRBJ1-1): DTGVSQNPRHKITKRGQNVTFRCDPISEHNRLYWYRQTLGQGPEFLTYFQNEAQLEKSRLLSDRFSAERPKGSFSTLEIQRTEQGDSAMYLCASSLPPQREAFFGQGTRLTVV.

This chain joins TRBV5-1 and TRBJ2-7; TRBD1 matches 7 bases. Germline CDR1 reads SGHRS; CDR2 reads YFSETQ. The CDR3 loop spans 16 amino acids. V was clipped by 0 bases and J by 3 bases; unmatched bases: 9. This CDR3 reads CASSLDETGLFYEQYF. CDR3 nucleotides: TGCGCCAGCAGCTTGGATGAGACAGGGCTATTCTACGAGCAGTACTTC.

The genes are TRBV20-1 and TRBJ1-6; the D gene is possibly TRBD1 (6 bases). Trimming removed 0 bases at V and 7 bases at J, with 22 bases between. Germline CDR1 is DFQATT and CDR2 is SNEGSKA (reference sequence). This CDR3 has 18 residues. CDR3 sequence: CSARDRRGALSGNSPLHF. CDR3 nucleotides: TGCAGTGCTAGAGATCGCAGGGGCGCCCTCTCTGGGAATTCACCCCTCCACTTT.

This clonotype was counted ten times or more. J is TRBJ1-4 and V is TRBV7-9; D gene unclear. The CDR3 covers 12 residues. Looked up from germline, CDR1 is SEHNR and CDR2 is FQNEAQ (reference sequence). V was shortened by 1 base and J by 7 bases, with 4 bases between the two germline ends. The DNA for the CDR3 is TGTGCCAGCAGCTTAGATTTTGAAAAACTGTTTTTT. Encoded protein: CASSLDFEKLFF.

V gene TRBV28 combines with J gene TRBJ2-2; D is possibly TRBD2 (6 bases). V lost 5 bases and J lost 4, with 17 bases in between. This CDR3 is built from 16 residues. The germline CDR1 and CDR2 sequences are MDHEN and SYDVKM. The CDR3 coding sequence is TGTGCCAGCAGTCCCTTGCGCGGGGCGAGCACCGGGGAGCTGTTTTTT. Residues: CASSPLRGASTGELFF.

This clonotype was seen only a few times. The V gene is TRBV11-2, the J gene TRBJ2-1; no clear D. V was clipped by 0 bases and J by 3 bases, with 12 bases between them. The germline gives CDR1 SGHAT, CDR2 FQNNGV. This CDR3 is 16 amino acids long. The CDR3 reads CASSLDGVRVYNEQFF. The CDR3 DNA sequence: TGTGCCAGCAGCTTAGATGGGGTTCGGGTCTACAATGAGCAGTTCTTC.

The chain employs TRBV6-2 or TRBV6-3 and TRBJ2-5; TRBD1 aligns across 10 bases. From germline, CDR1 is MNHEY and CDR2 SVGEGT. Trimming at V came to 5 bases and at J to 11 bases, leaving 14 bases not matched to a gene. The CDR3 length is 15 residues. CDR3 sequence reads: CASSPLGQGYHKQYF. DNA of the CDR3: TGTGCCAGCAGTCCCCTGGGACAGGGGTACCACAAGCAGTACTTC.

CDR3 bases: TGTGCCAGCAGCTTAGAGGGGGGGGCGGAGACCCAGTACTTC. Translating it yields CASSLEGGAETQYF. This chain links TRBV7-3 with TRBJ2-5, with D tentatively TRBD2 (7 bases). In germline, CDR1 is SGHTA, CDR2 FQGTGA. There are 14 residues in the CDR3. The V end was cut by 2 bases, the J end by 5 bases, with 12 bases between. The full variable domain, in which reference TRBV7-3 and TRBJ2-5 provide the parts outside the CDR3, is GAGVSQTPSNKVTEKGKYVELRCDPISGHTALYWYRQSLGQGPEFLIYFQGTGAADDSGLPNDRFFAVRPEGSVSTLKIQRTERGDSAVYLCASSLEGGAETQYFGPGTRLLVL.

This clonotype was seen a few times. The chain is built from TRBV27 and TRBJ1-6; no reliable D call. V lost 8 bases and J 10 bases, leaving 15 bases between the germline ends. The CDR3 totals 13 residues. Germline lookup yields CDR1 MNHEY and CDR2 SMNVEV (reference sequence). CDR3 sequence reads: CASRPALGSPLHF. DNA of the CDR3: TGTGCCAGCCGCCCAGCTCTCGGATCACCCCTCCACTTT.

The rearrangement uses TRBV10-3 and TRBJ2-5; 9 bases align to TRBD1. Germline CDR1 reads ENHRY; CDR2 reads SYGVKD. The CDR3 extends over 15 amino acids. V was clipped by 9 bases and J by 7 bases; unmatched bases: 15. CDR3 DNA: TGTGCCATGCATCTGGGACAGGGAGACTGGGGGACCCAGTACTTC. Translating it yields CAMHLGQGDWGTQYF.

Only a few counts were recorded for this clonotype. The J gene is TRBJ2-1, the V gene TRBV4-3, with unresolved D. Per germline, CDR1 LGHNA and CDR2 YSLEER. CDR3 size: 16 residues. The V end was cut by 0 bases, the J end by 2 bases, with 11 bases between. CDR3 sequence (DNA): TGCGCCAGCAGCCAAGATATGTCGGATACCTACAATGAGCAGTTCTTC. Protein: CASSQDMSDTYNEQFF.

The count of this clonotype is one. The DNA for the CDR3 is TGTGCCAGCAGCTCCGGAGCGGGAGTTGAGCAGTTCTTC. This gives the protein CASSSGAGVEQFF. The chain couples TRBV7-2 to TRBJ2-1; 8 positions agree with TRBD2. From germline, CDR1 is SGHTA and CDR2 FQGNSA. CDR3 length equals 13 residues. V shed 4 bases, J shed 9 bases, and the junction held 5 bases outside the gene matches.

As for this clonotype: At one end the junction does not follow the germline gene, possibly because of a read error. The rearrangement links TRBV2 to TRBJ2-4; no clear D. The CDR3 is 12 residues long. Germline V gene sequence: CDR1 SNHLY, CDR2 FYNNEI. This CDR3 is CASMASKNIQYF. CDR3 nucleotide sequence: TGTGCCAGCATGGCCAGCAAAAACATCCAGTACTTC.

A note on this clonotype: Here the CDR3 omits its conserved ending phenylalanine or tryptophan, so a read error is the likely source. The chain combines TRBV29-1 with TRBJ2-3; D is uncertain. CDR1 and CDR2 from the germline V gene are SQVTM and ANQGSEA. The CDR3 contains 14 residues. The CDR3 here is CSVTNPDRTDTQYL. The CDR3 DNA reads TGCAGCGTCACGAACCCGGACCGCACAGATACACAGTATCTT.

This clonotype was seen only a few times. The V gene is TRBV7-8, the J gene TRBJ1-2; no clear D. Per the germline V gene, CDR1 is SGHVS and CDR2 is FQNEAQ. CDR3 length: 15 residues. V lost 5 bases and J lost 2, with 15 bases in between. CDR3 sequence reads: CASSLSSHKNYGYTF. The CDR3 DNA reads TGTGCCAGCAGCCTCTCTTCACACAAGAACTATGGCTACACCTTC.

The rearrangement joins TRBV5-1 to TRBJ2-7; D might be TRBD1 or TRBD2, each matching 5 bases. There are 15 residues in the CDR3. V lost 0 bases, J lost 3 bases, and 13 bases lay in between. Germline V gene lookup returns CDR1 SGHRS and CDR2 YFSETQ. CDR3 loop: CASSLDSGTFYEQYF. In DNA form, the CDR3 reads TGCGCCAGCAGCTTGGATTCAGGGACCTTCTACGAGCAGTACTTC.

This clonotype was seen more than once but under ten times. This rearrangement joins TRBV12-3 or TRBV12-4 to TRBJ1-1; 7 nucleotides agree with TRBD1. CDR3 size: 22 residues. V was clipped by 5 bases and J by 2 bases; unmatched bases: 29. In DNA form, the CDR3 reads TGTGCCAGCAGTCCCTTAATCGGCTCACAGGGGAGGGTGTTAGGGAGCAACACTGAAGCTTTCTTT. It is translated as CASSPLIGSQGRVLGSNTEAFF.

The chain has TRBV7-9 and TRBJ2-4, with TRBD2 as a possible D gene (5 bases). The CDR3 covers 16 residues. V dropped 2 bases and J dropped 1 base, with 12 bases sitting between them. Germline-derived CDR1 and CDR2 are SEHNR and FQNEAQ (reference sequence). CDR3 bases: TGTGCCAGCAGCTTATTGGAGGAGACGGCCAAAAACATTCAGTACTTC. This sequence encodes CASSLLEETAKNIQYF.